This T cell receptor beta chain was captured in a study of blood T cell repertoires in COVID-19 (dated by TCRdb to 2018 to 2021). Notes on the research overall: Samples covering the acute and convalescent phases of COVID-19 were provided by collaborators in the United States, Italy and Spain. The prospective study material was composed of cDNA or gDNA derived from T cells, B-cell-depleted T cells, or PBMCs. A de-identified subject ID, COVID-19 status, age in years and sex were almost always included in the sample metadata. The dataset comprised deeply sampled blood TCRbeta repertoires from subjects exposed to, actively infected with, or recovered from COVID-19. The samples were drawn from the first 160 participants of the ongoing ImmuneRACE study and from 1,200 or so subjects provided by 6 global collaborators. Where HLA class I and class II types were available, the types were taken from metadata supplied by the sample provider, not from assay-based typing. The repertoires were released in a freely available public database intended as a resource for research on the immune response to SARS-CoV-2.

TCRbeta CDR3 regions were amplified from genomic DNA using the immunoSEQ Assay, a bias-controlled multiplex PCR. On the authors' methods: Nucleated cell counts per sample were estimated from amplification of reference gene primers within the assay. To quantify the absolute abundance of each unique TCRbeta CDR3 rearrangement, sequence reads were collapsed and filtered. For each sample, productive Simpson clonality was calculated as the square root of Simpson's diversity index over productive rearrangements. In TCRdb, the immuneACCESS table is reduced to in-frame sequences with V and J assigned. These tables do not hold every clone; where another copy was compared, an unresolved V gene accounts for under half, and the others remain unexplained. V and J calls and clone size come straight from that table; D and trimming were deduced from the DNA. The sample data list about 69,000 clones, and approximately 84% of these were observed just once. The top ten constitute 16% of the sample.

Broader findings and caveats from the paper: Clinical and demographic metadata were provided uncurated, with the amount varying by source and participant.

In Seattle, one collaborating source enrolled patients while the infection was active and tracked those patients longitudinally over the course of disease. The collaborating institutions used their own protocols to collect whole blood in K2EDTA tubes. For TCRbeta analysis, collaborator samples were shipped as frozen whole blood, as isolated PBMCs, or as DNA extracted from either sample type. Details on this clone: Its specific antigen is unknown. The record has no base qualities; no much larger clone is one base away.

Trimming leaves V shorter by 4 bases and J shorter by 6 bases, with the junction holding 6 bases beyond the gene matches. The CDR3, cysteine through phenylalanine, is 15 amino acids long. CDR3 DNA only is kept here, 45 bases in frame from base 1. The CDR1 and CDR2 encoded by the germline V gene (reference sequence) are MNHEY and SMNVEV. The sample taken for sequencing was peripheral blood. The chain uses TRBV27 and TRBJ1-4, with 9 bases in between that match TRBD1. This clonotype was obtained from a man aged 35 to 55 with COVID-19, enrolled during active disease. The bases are TGTGCCAGCAGTTCCGGGACAGGGATGGATGAAAAACTGTTTTTT. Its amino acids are CASSSGTGMDEKLFF.